The 18 T cell receptor beta chains listed next were all sequenced from one sample in a study of regulatory T cells in long-lasting Graves disease. Sample time point: persistent/refractory GD, antithyroid drugs over 5 years with positive TRAb. PBMCs provided the RNA from which the TCR library was made. Libraries of TCR beta came from iRepertoire HTBI primers plus Arm-PCR of CDR3 regions. MiXCR was run by TCRdb on the multiplex PCR reads, yielding one entry per CDR3 protein. The sample gives around 460,000 distinct CDR3 sequences, about 22% of which show up once; approximately 6.4% is in the top ten. The material sequenced was peripheral blood mononuclear cells (PBMCs), taken when the disease was refractory, from a patient treated with antithyroid drugs. These receptors all come from a female donor with Graves disease.

Only a few counts were recorded for this clonotype. The CDR3 sequence is CASRYGDTEAFF. The CDR3 coding sequence is TGTGCCAGTAGATATGGGGACACTGAAGCTTTCTTT. V gene TRBV19 combines with J gene TRBJ1-1; D ambiguous. Trimming shortened V by 6 bases and J by 3 bases, and 8 bases separated the two germline ends. This CDR3 spans 12 amino acids. Looked up from germline, CDR1 is LNHDA and CDR2 is SQIVND (reference sequence).

This clonotype has just a few counts. The chain employs TRBV3-1 and TRBJ2-6; D uncertain. The CDR3 consists of 15 residues. The germline CDR1 and CDR2 sequences are LGHDT and YNNKEL (reference sequence). V gave up 4 bases and J gave up 4 bases, with 11 bases separating them. The CDR3 reads CASSLSGYGANVLTF. The CDR3 DNA is TGTGCCAGCAGCCTCTCGGGTTACGGGGCCAACGTCCTGACTTTC.

This clonotype was detected many times. The chain joins TRBV28 to TRBJ2-5; no clear D. V gave up 7 bases and J gave up 9 bases, with 15 bases separating them. There are 12 residues in the CDR3. Germline loops: CDR1 MDHEN, CDR2 SYDVKM. CDR3 in DNA: TGTGCCAGCAACGAGTACGGCTCGGCCCAGTACTTC. Residues: CASNEYGSAQYF.

This clonotype turned up a few times. The chain links TRBV7-3 to TRBJ2-5; 16 bases fit TRBD2. Germline V gene sequence: CDR1 SGHTA, CDR2 FQGTGA. The CDR3 covers 16 residues. V was clipped by 4 bases and J by 5 bases; unmatched bases: 4. CDR3 sequence (DNA): TGTGCCAGCAGCTCCGGGACTAGCGGGGGGGTGGAGACCCAGTACTTC. This codes for CASSSGTSGGVETQYF. Looking up the rest from reference TRBV7-3 and TRBJ2-5 gives the full variable domain: GAGVSQTPSNKVTEKGKYVELRCDPISGHTALYWYRQSLGQGPEFLIYFQGTGAADDSGLPNDRFFAVRPEGSVSTLKIQRTERGDSAVYLCASSSGTSGGVETQYFGPGTRLLVL.

This clonotype was picked up many times. The V gene is TRBV28, the J gene TRBJ2-7; D possibly uses TRBD1 or TRBD2 (5 bases each). Trimming stripped 3 bases from V and 5 bases from J, with 14 bases between. Germline CDR1 reads MDHEN; CDR2 reads SYDVKM. CDR3 size: 14 residues. In nucleotides, the CDR3 is TGTGCCAGCAGTTTGGTTGTGGGGACGAACGAGCAGTACTTC. This sequence encodes CASSLVVGTNEQYF.

This clonotype was seen more than once but under ten times. The V gene is TRBV30, the J gene TRBJ2-7; D call uncertain. The CDR3 contains 11 residues. Germline CDR1 GTSNPN, CDR2 SVGIG (reference sequence). V was pared by 2 bases and J by 7 bases, with 9 bases between. The CDR3 nucleotides read TGTGCCTGGAGTCCCCAGTTTGAGCAGTACTTC. This translates into CAWSPQFEQYF.

This clonotype came up many times. The chain has TRBV5-4 and TRBJ2-7; no definite D call. Trimming pared 1 base from V and 0 bases from J, leaving 8 bases between. This CDR3 has 14 residues. The germline gives CDR1 SGHNT, CDR2 YYREEE (reference sequence). As DNA, the CDR3 is TGTGCCAGCAGCTTGACGCCGAGCTCCTACGAGCAGTACTTC. It specifies CASSLTPSSYEQYF.

The table lists this clonotype with many counts. The chain links TRBV28 to TRBJ1-2, with 7 bases fitting TRBD1. CDR1 and CDR2 (germline): MDHEN, SYDVKM. This CDR3 comprises 16 residues. Losses at the gene ends were 3 bases for V and 4 bases for J; bases not matched to a gene: 11. In DNA, the CDR3 is TGTGCCAGCAGTTTTCGGACAGGCCCATCTTCCTATGGCTACACCTTC. Protein product: CASSFRTGPSSYGYTF.

This chain joins TRBV2 and TRBJ2-3; D unresolved. V was clipped by 3 bases and J by 2 bases, with 3 bases between them. The germline gives CDR1 SNHLY, CDR2 FYNNEI. The CDR3 runs to 12 residues. CDR3 amino acids: CASSDTTDTQYF. The CDR3 DNA reads as TGTGCCAGCAGTGACACCACAGATACGCAGTATTTT.

This clonotype was observed at least ten times. For the CDR3, the DNA is TGTGCCACCAGTGAGGGTCCCGACACTGAAGCTTTCTTT. This encodes CATSEGPDTEAFF. The rearrangement uses TRBV24-1 and TRBJ1-1; D is undetermined. Germline V lookup: CDR1 KGHDR, CDR2 SFDVKD. The CDR3 runs to 13 residues. V was pared by 4 bases and J by 3 bases, with 8 bases between.

A few counts support this clonotype. The rearrangement uses TRBV24-1 and TRBJ2-1; 9 nucleotides align to TRBD1. The J segment lost 1 base and the V segment lost 2 bases, leaving 2 bases of the junction unmatched. Looked up from germline, CDR1 is KGHDR and CDR2 is SFDVKD. The CDR3 length is 16 residues. In DNA, the CDR3 is TGTGCCACCAGTGATTCTGGGACAGGGTCCTACAATGAGCAGTTCTTC. Its translation is CATSDSGTGSYNEQFF.

V gene TRBV12-5 combines with J gene TRBJ2-1; 10 bases agree with TRBD2. The junction had 5 bases not matched to a gene; V was cut back by 5 bases and J by 10 bases. There are 13 residues in the CDR3. CDR1 LGHNT and CDR2 FRNRAP come from the germline V gene. The CDR3 loop reads CASGPETSGEQFF. CDR3 DNA sequence: TGTGCTAGTGGTCCGGAGACTAGCGGGGAGCAGTTCTTC.

This clonotype was observed a few times. The J gene is TRBJ1-5, the V gene TRBV29-1; D is unclear. CDR3 length equals 13 residues. V was trimmed by 0 bases and J by 0 bases, leaving 3 bases between them. CDR1 is SQVTM, CDR2 ANQGSEA, per germline. Here the CDR3 reads CSVEENSNQPQHF. The CDR3 bases are TGCAGCGTTGAAGAGAATAGCAATCAGCCCCAGCATTTT.

The chain links TRBV27 to TRBJ1-6; TRBD1 agrees at 8 bases. CDR3 length: 14 amino acids. With V trimmed by 6 bases and J by 9 bases, 7 bases remained unmatched. Germline CDR1 and CDR2: MNHEY and SMNVEV (reference sequence). CDR3 in DNA: TGTGCCAGCAGCCCCACAGGGGGTGTTTCACCCCTCCACTTT. It specifies CASSPTGGVSPLHF.

Only a few counts were recorded for this clonotype. J is TRBJ1-1 and V is TRBV29-1; 10 bases are a match to TRBD1. Germline CDR1 SQVTM, CDR2 ANQGSEA. The V gene end was trimmed by 1 base and the J gene end by 7 bases; junction bases not matched to a gene: 6. The CDR3 loop spans 14 amino acids. The CDR3 protein is CSVEGWDRGNEAFF. The CDR3 region has the DNA TGCAGCGTTGAAGGTTGGGACAGGGGTAATGAAGCTTTCTTT.

At least ten counts were recorded for this clonotype. The gene calls are TRBV28 and TRBJ1-2; D is possibly TRBD1 (5 bases). From germline, CDR1 is MDHEN and CDR2 SYDVKM. The CDR3 loop spans 12 amino acids. V lost 10 bases and J lost 8, with 17 bases in between. The CDR3 DNA reads as TGTGCCACAGGTCTCCTAGACAGAGGCTACACCTTC. Translation gives CATGLLDRGYTF.

Here the CDR3 DNA reads TGTGCCTTACTAGGCTCCCTGGATGGAAACACCATATATTTT. Translation gives CALLGSLDGNTIYF. This sequence joins TRBV7-9 and TRBJ1-3, with no clear D. The CDR3 covers 14 residues. V shed 11 bases and J shed 3 bases, with 17 bases lying between them. Germline V gene data show CDR1 as SEHNR and CDR2 as FQNEAQ (reference sequence).

At least ten counts were recorded for this clonotype. The chain links TRBV6-1 to TRBJ1-4; the D is unclear. The CDR3 loop spans 14 amino acids. Germline V gene sequence: CDR1 MNHNS, CDR2 SASEGT. V was shortened by 2 bases and J by 4 bases, with 8 bases between the two germline ends. The CDR3 protein is CASSEQDHNEKLFF. The CDR3, as DNA: TGTGCCAGCAGTGAACAGGATCATAATGAAAAACTGTTTTTT.